Listed here are 2 T cell receptor beta chains from one sample, sequenced in a study of blood T cell repertoires in COVID-19. Using immunoSEQ multiplex PCR, the repertoire was profiled, and TCRdb retains in-frame clones only, with some absent. The sample records around 500,000 clones, 75% to 90% being singletons. Sequencing used peripheral blood. The origin of the receptors is a human donor in a cohort sampled during active COVID-19.

The V gene is TRBV19, the J gene TRBJ1-5, with D possibly matching TRBD1 (5 bases). Trimming took off 10 bases at V and 1 base at J, with 14 bases between the two ends. The germline CDR1 and CDR2 sequences are LNHDA and SQIVND (reference sequence). The CDR3 extends over 14 amino acids. CDR3 sequence reads: CATSSGRSNQPQHF. CDR3 DNA: TGTGCCACCTCTTCAGGGCGCAGCAATCAGCCCCAGCATTTT.

The rearrangement links TRBV5-4 to TRBJ2-1; D gene uncertain. The CDR3 contains 15 residues. Trimming shortened V by 1 base and J by 0 bases, and 8 bases separated the two germline ends. Germline V gene data show CDR1 as SGHNT and CDR2 as YYREEE (reference sequence). This CDR3 is CASSLSTSSYNEQFF. The CDR3 bases are TGTGCCAGCAGCTTGTCTACGAGCTCCTACAATGAGCAGTTCTTC.